These T cell receptor beta chains were read from a single sample in a study of blood T cell repertoires in COVID-19. The data were produced by immunoSEQ multiplex PCR, yet TCRdb's version contains in-frame clones alone and is incomplete. The sample includes fewer than 85,000 clones, around 91% of them seen just once. The sample comprised peripheral blood. The receptors come from a human donor in a cohort sampled during active COVID-19. Each CDR3 is given without its conserved first and last residue.

j_call,v_call,cdr3_aa
TRBJ1-6,TRBV7-8,ASSPRTGGGGSPLH
TRBJ2-7,TRBV14,ASRGGGRYEQY
TRBJ1-4,TRBV19,ASSIGKGATNEKLF
TRBJ2-7,TRBV11-2,ASSPLRGLTYSYEQY
TRBJ1-2,TRBV11-2,ASSPGRGNYGYT
TRBJ1-6,TRBV5-4,ASSFRAGTSLNSPLH
TRBJ1-5,TRBV10-3,AISAQNQPQH
TRBJ1-2,TRBV29-1,SVEDGREDGYT
TRBJ2-1,TRBV25-1,ASSEGGRVHEQF
TRBJ2-1,TRBV7-8,ASSSIRTSGGAYNEQF
TRBJ1-1,TRBV5-1,ASSTGGGEAF
TRBJ2-7,TRBV6-2/TRBV6-3,ASSRRQETYEQY
TRBJ1-4,TRBV2,ASGQATNEKLF
TRBJ2-7,TRBV27,ASSFGTAYEQY
TRBJ2-5,TRBV28,ASSSPRGRQETQY
TRBJ1-1,TRBV28,ASSLVADRGAF
TRBJ1-2,TRBV24-1,ATSDVQGEGGYT
TRBJ1-3,TRBV9,ASSQRNTGGSGNTIY
TRBJ1-1,TRBV27,ASSFRSPYGTEAF
TRBJ1-1,TRBV19,ASSRYREGHTEAF
TRBJ2-7,TRBV11-2,ASSLGLTEPPYEQY
TRBJ2-7,TRBV5-1,ASRLTGGVYEQY
TRBJ2-7,TRBV10-3,AISESKRGTDEQY
TRBJ2-7,TRBV5-6,ASSYGLAAEQY
TRBJ1-1,TRBV27,ATRGGMNTEAF
TRBJ2-7,TRBV6-4,ASNPGDYYEQY
TRBJ2-7,TRBV6-7,ASTDGGLDNLIYEQY
TRBJ1-2,TRBV4-3,ASSPDRTNYGYT
TRBJ1-2,TRBV5-1,ASSLEAGMLGYT
TRBJ1-6,TRBV6-5,ASSYRQNSPLH
TRBJ1-2,TRBV30,AAILPLDYGYT
TRBJ1-1,TRBV29-1,SVEQGATEAF
TRBJ2-7,TRBV7-8,ASSLASGGYEQY
TRBJ2-7,TRBV7-9,ASSFPDTPYEQY
TRBJ1-2,TRBV4-3,ASSQERTGLTRSGYT
TRBJ2-7,TRBV30,AWSVGTAEQY
TRBJ2-7,TRBV19,ASRNLASKTYEQY
TRBJ1-6,TRBV4-1,ASTHGDSDSPLH
TRBJ1-2,TRBV7-2,ASSSTGVGDGYT
TRBJ1-5,TRBV21-1,ASSKAGKGQTNQPQH
TRBJ2-5,TRBV28,ASSLAVQETQY
TRBJ1-2,TRBV2,ASSEAGGYT
TRBJ1-3,TRBV2,ASSEWGVGGAFSGNTIY
TRBJ1-4,TRBV9,ASSVEGTPRATNEKLF
TRBJ2-3,TRBV18,ASSPQGGRLPRTDTQY
TRBJ1-3,TRBV7-8,ASSSAGSGNTIY
TRBJ2-1,TRBV7-9,ASSLTAGGTYNEQF
TRBJ1-1,TRBV11-2,ASSLGGEYTEAF